This T cell receptor beta chain was profiled in a study of blood T cell repertoires in COVID-19. The wider study: Samples taken during acute and convalescent COVID-19 were collected in the United States, Italy and Spain.

Profiling relied on immunoSEQ multiplex PCR, and the TCRdb table lists in-frame clones only, not all of them. The data hold 170,000 or so clones, with about 90% observed a single time. The CDR3 totals 16 residues. Germline CDR1 LGHDT, CDR2 YNNKEL (reference sequence). The trim removed 4 bases at V and 2 bases at J, leaving 9 bases unmatched. The sequenced material came from PBMCs or T cells enriched from blood (not recorded which). The clonotype originates from a woman between 45 and 60 years old who had recovered from COVID-19. The chain joins TRBV3-1 (or the pseudogene TRBV3-2) to TRBJ1-1; the match to TRBD1 covers 8 bases. This CDR3 is CASSPSDRGRNTEAFF. CDR3 bases: TGTGCCAGCAGCCCCAGTGACAGGGGCCGCAACACTGAAGCTTTCTTT.